The clone carrying this T cell receptor beta chain was detected a few times. Generated by immunoSEQ multiplex PCR, the TCRdb table keeps only in-frame clones and is missing some. The sample shows around 250,000 clones, 70% to 90% of them seen only once. The data are from a study of blood T cell repertoires in COVID-19. About the research overall: Sample material is recorded as cDNA or gDNA derived from T cells, B-cell-depleted T cells, or PBMCs.

Each participant's cohort was designated according to participant-reported clinical history. Recovery meant two consecutive negative NP/OP PCR tests, professional clearance, or resolved symptoms. The CDR3 extends over 11 amino acids. Between the trimmed V and J ends, which lost 5 bases and 6 bases, there was a span of 10 bases. CDR1 is DFQATT and CDR2 is SNEGSKA in the germline V gene (reference sequence). The V and J genes are TRBV20-1 and TRBJ1-1; D remains unclear. Sequenced input: PBMCs or T cells enriched from blood (not recorded which). This clonotype originated in a woman in her forties or fifties who had recovered from COVID-19. CDR3 region: CSALVRAEAFF. Written as DNA, the CDR3 is TGCAGTGCTCTCGTCCGCGCTGAAGCTTTCTTT.